This T cell receptor beta chain was captured by sequencing in a study of CD4 T cells in relation to SARS-CoV-2 and coronaviruses. Germline CDR1 and CDR2: SGHDN and FVKESK. V was clipped by 3 bases and J by 0 bases, with 3 bases between them. CDR3 length: 13 amino acids. Before the COVID-19 pandemic, during about 2010-2018, CD4+ T cells were taken from unexposed donors. The cells were cultured for roughly 11 days before CD4+ T cells were isolated. Unexposed-donor CD4+ T cells were probed with SARS-CoV-2 S/N and four cold-coronavirus spikes, cells permitting. Only in-frame clones appear in the TCRdb table, and some are missing; sequencing was by immunoSEQ multiplex PCR. Of roughly 18,000 clones in the sample, 79% are singletons; the top ten hold approximately 10%. Of note for this clone: Its antigen is not known.

Findings and caveats of the study: Monoreactive clones expanded significantly more to SARS-CoV-2 than crossreactive clones did. About 64% of donors had memory CD4+ clonotypes crossrecognizing SARS-CoV-2 and common cold coronavirus spike.

Sample: CD4+ T cells from PBMCs, cultured in vitro. The V gene is TRBV14, the J gene TRBJ1-5; D ambiguous. This sequence was found in a human donor in good health. The CDR3 DNA reads as TGTGCCAGCAGCCAGGATAGCAATCAGCCCCAGCATTTT. Amino acids: CASSQDSNQPQHF.